A selection of T cell receptor beta chains follows, all from one sample in a study of post-analysis software for immune sequencing data. TCRdb ran MiXCR on the PCR reads and lists one entry per CDR3 protein. The repertoire has about 560,000 distinct CDR3 sequences, 44% of them found once; the top ten carry about 1.5%. Sequenced input: blood. The source is a girl aged 5-17 years with multiple sclerosis. Both conserved end residues are part of each CDR3. A D gene is named only where the DNA matches it firmly. Size is stated for part of the rows, as once, few or many counts, or as a class when the clone is expanded.

V	size	D	J	DNA	CDR3
TRBV24-1	NA	TRBD2	TRBJ2-3	TGTGCCACCAGTGTTGGGGGGGAGACAGATACGCAGTATTTT	CATSVGGETDTQYF
TRBV19	NA	NA	TRBJ1-5	TGTGCCAGTAGTATCCCCAGGGGCGGCAATCAGCCCCAGCATTTT	CASSIPRGGNQPQHF
TRBV27	NA	TRBD1	TRBJ1-5	TGTGCCAGCAGCAGGGACAGTCTGGGCAGCAATCAGCCCCAGCATTTT	CASSRDSLGSNQPQHF
TRBV7-7	few	NA	TRBJ2-3	TGTGCTAGCAGCTTAGCGCCGTACCCAGTTGCAGATACGCAGTATTTT	CASSLAPYPVADTQYF
TRBV2	NA	NA	TRBJ1-1	TGTGCCAGCAGGATAAGCCGGGACTCTATGAACACTGAAGCTTTCTTT	CASRISRDSMNTEAFF
TRBV20-1	few	TRBD1	TRBJ2-1	TGCAGTGCTCACCGGACAGGGAGCTCCTACAATGAGCAGTTCTTC	CSAHRTGSSYNEQFF
TRBV27	few	NA	TRBJ2-7	TGTGCCAGCAGTTTAGAGCCCAGCTCCTACGAGCAGTACTTC	CASSLEPSSYEQYF
TRBV4-1	few	NA	TRBJ2-1	TGCGCCAGCAGCCAAGGTATCCTCGATAATGTGCAGTTCTTC	CASSQGILDNVQFF
TRBV29-1	NA	TRBD2	TRBJ2-7	TGCAGCGTTGGGTTAAGGCGGGAGCCCCACGAGCAGTACTTC	CSVGLRREPHEQYF
TRBV7-2	NA	NA	TRBJ2-3	TGTGCCAGCAGCTTATTGCAGACGTCGTACACAGATACGCAGTATTTT	CASSLLQTSYTDTQYF
TRBV7-9	NA	NA	TRBJ1-1	TGTGCCAGTAGCTTAGCCAGGACTCGTGGAACTGAAGCTTTCTTT	CASSLARTRGTEAFF
TRBV27	NA	TRBD1	TRBJ2-5	TGTGCCAGCAGTTTGTGGACAGGGACCAATGAGCAGTACTTC	CASSLWTGTNEQYF
TRBV21-1	NA	NA	TRBJ1-1	TGTGCCAGCAGCAAAGTCCCACCGGGACCCCGGAACACTGAAGCTTTCTTT	CASSKVPPGPRNTEAFF
TRBV7-2	few	NA	TRBJ2-7	TGTGCCAGCAGTAAAACACCCGGGAGCTCCTCCGAGCAGTACTTC	CASSKTPGSSSEQYF
TRBV12-3/TRBV12-4	NA	NA	TRBJ2-5	TGTGCCAGCAGTACCACTAGACCGAAGACCCAGTACTTC	CASSTTRPKTQYF
TRBV4-1	NA	NA	TRBJ2-1	TGCGCCAGCAGCCAAGTCATAACAGATCCGAATGGTGAGCAGTTCTTC	CASSQVITDPNGEQFF
TRBV7-9	few	NA	TRBJ2-5	TGTGCCAGCAGCTCCCCACATCAGCCCCAAGAGACCCAGTACTTC	CASSSPHQPQETQYF
TRBV25-1	NA	NA	TRBJ1-2	TGTGCCAGCAGTGAATCACACCTCTATGGCTACACCTTC	CASSESHLYGYTF
TRBV7-9	NA	TRBD2	TRBJ2-1	TGTGCCAGCAGCTCACTAGCGGGGGACTACAATGAGCAGTTCTTC	CASSSLAGDYNEQFF
TRBV12-3/TRBV12-4	NA	TRBD1	TRBJ2-1	TGTGCCAGTTACCTGGACAGGGGAGGATACAATGAGCAGTTCTTC	CASYLDRGGYNEQFF
TRBV29-1	NA	TRBD2	TRBJ2-3	TGCAGCGTTCTAGCGGGGGCTACCACAGATACGCAGTATTTT	CSVLAGATTDTQYF
TRBV12-3/TRBV12-4	NA	NA	TRBJ1-1	TGTGCCAGCAGACTTAATGCTGAAGCTTTCTTT	CASRLNAEAFF
TRBV7-9	NA	TRBD2	TRBJ2-5	TGTGCCAGCAGCTTAGCGGCTCTGCGGGGGAGACCCGAAGAGACCCAGTACTTC	CASSLAALRGRPEETQYF
TRBV10-3	NA	NA	TRBJ2-3	TGTGCCATCGGGGAGGCGGGGACTAGCACAGATACGCAGTATTTT	CAIGEAGTSTDTQYF
TRBV7-2	NA	NA	TRBJ2-5	TGTGCCAGCAGCTTACAAAGTCAAGAGACCCAGTACTTC	CASSLQSQETQYF
TRBV12-3/TRBV12-4	NA	NA	TRBJ1-2	TGTGCCAGCAGTTTAGGAGCAATGACGGGGGGAGGCTACACCTTC	CASSLGAMTGGGYTF
TRBV29-1	NA	NA	TRBJ2-5	TGCAGCGTTGACAGGCTAGGGGAGACCCAGTACTTC	CSVDRLGETQYF
TRBV29-1	NA	NA	TRBJ1-1	TGCAGCGTTGGCTTTGACACTGAAGCTTTCTTT	CSVGFDTEAFF
TRBV7-2	NA	NA	TRBJ2-5	TGTGCCAGCAGCTCCATCATGGGTGACCAAGAGACCCAGTACTTC	CASSSIMGDQETQYF
TRBV12-3/TRBV12-4	NA	NA	TRBJ2-1	TGTGCCGGCAGACTTGGGGGACTCGGGTTACGCAATGAGCAGTTCTTC	CAGRLGGLGLRNEQFF
TRBV7-9	few	TRBD1	TRBJ1-1	TGTGCCAGCAGCTCACCTCCGGGACAGGGAGCCACTGAAGCTTTCTTT	CASSSPPGQGATEAFF
TRBV5-1	NA	TRBD1	TRBJ2-5	TGCGCCAGCAGCCTGGGGACAGGGCAAGAGACCCAGTGCTTC	CASSLGTGQETQCF
TRBV12-3/TRBV12-4	few	TRBD1	TRBJ1-5	TGTGCCAGCAGTCCCTGGACAGGGGAGTTGCGGAATCAGCCCCAGCATTTT	CASSPWTGELRNQPQHF
TRBV10-3	NA	NA	TRBJ2-5	TGTGCCATCAAGAAACAAGGGTTGGGGACCCAGTACTTC	CAIKKQGLGTQYF
TRBV7-8	NA	NA	TRBJ2-1	TGTGCCAGCAGCCGCCGTAGACCTAGCTCCTACAATGAGCAGTTCTTC	CASSRRRPSSYNEQFF
TRBV7-9	NA	NA	TRBJ2-7	TGTGCCAGCAGCTTAGTGGGACATTCCTACGAGCAGTACTTC	CASSLVGHSYEQYF
TRBV4-1	NA	TRBD1	TRBJ1-1	TGCGCCAGCAGCCATGGACAGGGCTACACTGAAGCTTTCTTT	CASSHGQGYTEAFF